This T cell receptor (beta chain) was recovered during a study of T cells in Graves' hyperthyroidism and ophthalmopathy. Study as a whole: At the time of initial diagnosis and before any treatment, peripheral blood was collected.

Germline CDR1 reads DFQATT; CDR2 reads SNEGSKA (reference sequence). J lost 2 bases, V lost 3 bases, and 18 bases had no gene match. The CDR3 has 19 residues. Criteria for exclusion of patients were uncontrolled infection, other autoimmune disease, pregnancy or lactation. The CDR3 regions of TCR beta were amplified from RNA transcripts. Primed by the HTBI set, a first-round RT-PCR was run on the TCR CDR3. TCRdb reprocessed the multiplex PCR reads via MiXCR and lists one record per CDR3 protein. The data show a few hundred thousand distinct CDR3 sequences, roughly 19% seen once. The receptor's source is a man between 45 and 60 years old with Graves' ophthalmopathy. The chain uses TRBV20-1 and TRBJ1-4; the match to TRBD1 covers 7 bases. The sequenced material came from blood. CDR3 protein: CSARLITRAQGDTNEKLFF. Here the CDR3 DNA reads TGCAGTGCTAGGCTGATTACTAGGGCCCAGGGGGACACTAATGAAAAACTGTTTTTT.